One and the same sample provided the 30 T cell receptor beta chains below, sequenced in a study of neurological immune-mediated disorders. Each CDR3 protein gets one entry after TCRdb re-called the 5' RACE reads with MiXCR. The data contain roughly 66,000 distinct CDR3 sequences, under 5.5% of them singletons. The sequenced sample consisted of PBMCs. These receptors all stem from a woman in her 70s with multiple sclerosis.

This clonotype was counted many times. The chain employs TRBV5-1 and TRBJ2-7; 8 positions agree with TRBD1. J was trimmed by 6 bases and V by 0 bases; bases with no gene match: 8. Germline V CDR1 and CDR2: SGHRS, YFSETQ. The CDR3 has 15 amino acids. CDR3 residues: CASSLASGGTSEQYF. The CDR3 nucleotides are TGCGCCAGCAGCTTGGCCTCAGGGGGCACGAGCGAGCAGTACTTC.

This clonotype was counted at least ten times. The rearrangement links TRBV6-2 or TRBV6-3 to TRBJ2-2; 9 bases are shared with TRBD1. V lost 6 bases and J lost 8; bases outside the gene matches: 10. Germline V gene data show CDR1 as MNHEY and CDR2 as SVGEGT. The CDR3 spans 15 residues. The CDR3 DNA reads as TGTGCCAGCAGAAAACAGGGGGCCAATCCGGGGGAGCTGTTTTTT. Protein product: CASRKQGANPGELFF.

The table lists this clonotype with many counts. This chain joins TRBV5-6 and TRBJ2-1; 13 bases line up with TRBD2. The germline V gene has CDR1 SGHDT and CDR2 YYEEEE. V lost 4 bases to trimming and J lost 10 bases; unmatched junction nucleotides: 8. The CDR3 is 15 amino acids. CDR3 region: CASSLLGLAGSEQFF. Here the CDR3 DNA reads TGTGCCAGCAGCCTGTTGGGACTAGCGGGATCCGAGCAGTTCTTC. The whole variable domain, filled in from reference TRBV5-6 and TRBJ2-1, reads DAGVTQSPTHLIKTRGQQVTLRCSPKSGHDTVSWYQQALGQGPQFIFQYYEEEERQRGNFPDRFSGHQFPNYSSELNVNALLLGDSALYLCASSLLGLAGSEQFFGPGTRLTVL.

This clonotype was found many times. The rearrangement links TRBV9 to TRBJ2-4; TRBD2 matches 14 bases. The length of the CDR3 is 20 residues. Germline V lookup: CDR1 SGDLS, CDR2 YYNGEE. Unmatched junction bases numbered 10, after V lost 0 bases and J lost 2 bases. In DNA form, the CDR3 reads TGTGCCAGCAGCGTAGGAGAGGGACTAGCGGGAGACGTCTCCAAAAACATTCAGTACTTC. This codes for CASSVGEGLAGDVSKNIQYF.

This clonotype has a count of ten or more. The chain uses TRBV10-3 and TRBJ2-2; possible D gene TRBD1, 6 bases. The CDR3 runs to 17 residues. Germline V gene data show CDR1 as ENHRY and CDR2 as SYGVKD. V dropped 0 bases and J dropped 1 base, with 12 bases sitting between them. The chain's CDR3 is CAISESYQGKNTGELFF. CDR3 sequence (DNA): TGTGCCATCAGTGAGTCGTACCAGGGGAAGAACACCGGGGAGCTGTTTTTT.

This clonotype has ten or more counts. This rearrangement joins TRBV20-1 to TRBJ2-5, with D perhaps given as TRBD1 or TRBD2 (5 bases each). Trimming cost V 3 bases and J 2 bases, with 19 bases left between them. The length of the CDR3 is 16 residues. The germline V gene has CDR1 DFQATT and CDR2 SNEGSKA (reference sequence). CDR3 sequence: CSASRENPWGQETQYF. Written as DNA, the CDR3 is TGCAGTGCTAGTAGAGAGAACCCTTGGGGGCAAGAGACCCAGTACTTC.

This clonotype appeared many times. The gene calls are TRBV3-1 and TRBJ1-2, with D perhaps TRBD1 (5 bases). Deletions cut 0 bases from V and 4 bases from J, with 12 bases between. The length of the CDR3 is 15 residues. CDR1 is LGHDT, CDR2 YNNKEL, per germline (reference sequence). DNA for the CDR3: TGTGCCAGCAGCCAAGACTCCCAGGGCCGCTATGGCTACACCTTC. Protein sequence: CASSQDSQGRYGYTF.

The chain couples TRBV20-1 to TRBJ2-1, with 7 bases identical to TRBD1. The CDR3 loop spans 16 amino acids. V was clipped by 0 bases and J by 8 bases; unmatched bases: 13. CDR1 and CDR2 (germline): DFQATT, SNEGSKA (reference sequence). The CDR3 loop reads CSARELARGLEDEQFF. The CDR3 DNA sequence: TGCAGTGCTAGAGAACTTGCCAGGGGGTTGGAAGATGAGCAGTTCTTC.

This clonotype was counted at least ten times. The chain is built from TRBV7-2 and TRBJ2-1, with D possibly matching TRBD2 (6 bases). The germline V and J ends were trimmed by 6 bases and 3 bases, with 21 bases remaining between them. The CDR3 covers 17 residues. Germline values: CDR1 SGHTA, CDR2 FQGNSA. CDR3 region: CASSSTSSGRLYNEQFF. For the CDR3, the DNA is TGTGCCAGCAGTTCAACATCGTCAGGGAGGCTCTACAATGAGCAGTTCTTC.

At least ten counts were recorded for this clonotype. V gene TRBV6-6 combines with J gene TRBJ2-6; D not resolved. From germline, CDR1 is MNHNY and CDR2 SVGAGI (reference sequence). This CDR3 is built from 15 residues. Trimming removed 4 bases at V and 4 bases at J, with 11 bases between. This CDR3 is CASSLPPPGANVLTF. Written as DNA, the CDR3 is TGTGCCAGCAGTTTACCGCCTCCCGGGGCCAACGTCCTGACTTTC.

This clonotype was seen ten or more times. The J gene is TRBJ1-1, the V gene TRBV6-5, with a tentative D call TRBD1 (6 bases). The CDR3 covers 16 residues. The ends were cut back, 6 bases at V and 1 base at J, with 18 bases in the middle. The germline CDR1 and CDR2 sequences are MNHEY and SVGAGI. The CDR3 region has the DNA TGTGCCAGCAGCCCCCTCAAGGGACATCCGAACACTGAAGCTTTCTTT. Its protein is CASSPLKGHPNTEAFF.

This clonotype showed up just a few times. The chain uses TRBV12-3 or TRBV12-4 and TRBJ2-1, with 7 bases that match TRBD1. With 10 bases clipped from V and 4 bases from J, the junction kept 4 bases outside the gene matches. This CDR3 region has 12 residues. CDR3 region: CATRGQYNEQFF. The CDR3 DNA reads as TGTGCCACTCGGGGACAGTACAATGAGCAGTTCTTC.

The chain recombines TRBV20-1 with TRBJ2-2; the D is unclear. The CDR3 is 14 residues long. Germline lookup yields CDR1 DFQATT and CDR2 SNEGSKA (reference sequence). V dropped 1 base and J dropped 5 bases, with 11 bases sitting between them. As DNA, the CDR3 is TGCAGTGCTAGAGCCCCTTTGGGTACCGGGGAGCTGTTTTTT. As protein: CSARAPLGTGELFF.

This clonotype was recorded many times. This chain links TRBV7-2 with TRBJ2-5; 9 bases are shared with TRBD2. The CDR3 runs 15 residues. J was trimmed by 5 bases and V by 2 bases; bases with no gene match: 6. Per germline, CDR1 SGHTA and CDR2 FQGNSA. CDR3 sequence (DNA): TGTGCCAGCAGCTTATATGCGGGAGGGCCGGAGACCCAGTACTTC. This encodes CASSLYAGGPETQYF.

This clonotype was detected many times. This chain joins TRBV5-1 and TRBJ2-1, with D perhaps matching TRBD1 or TRBD2 (5 bases each). This CDR3 comprises 21 residues. The ends were cut back, 8 bases at V and 0 bases at J, with 33 bases in the middle. Germline V gene lookup returns CDR1 SGHRS and CDR2 YFSETQ. The CDR3 is CARGQLEVRGDDASSYNEQFF. The CDR3 DNA reads as TGCGCCAGGGGGCAGCTTGAAGTTCGGGGCGACGACGCTAGCTCCTACAATGAGCAGTTCTTC.

In this sample, this clonotype turned up many times. The rearrangement uses TRBV20-1 and TRBJ2-7; 10 nucleotides match TRBD1. The CDR3 loop spans 13 amino acids. Trimming cost V 7 bases and J 4 bases; bases outside gene matches: 7. Germline V gene sequence: CDR1 DFQATT, CDR2 SNEGSKA (reference sequence). In DNA form, the CDR3 reads TGCAGTGTCTCCCGGGACAGGGGTTACGAGCAGTACTTC. It codes for CSVSRDRGYEQYF.

This clonotype has at least ten counts. This chain connects TRBV5-1 to TRBJ1-6; the D gene is possibly TRBD1 (6 bases). V shed 0 bases and J shed 6 bases, with 10 bases lying between them. The CDR3 sequence is 15 residues long. Germline V CDR1 and CDR2: SGHRS, YFSETQ. This CDR3 reads CASSLELQGNSPLHF. The CDR3, as DNA: TGCGCCAGCAGCTTGGAGCTACAGGGTAATTCACCCCTCCACTTT. The full variable domain, completed using reference TRBV5-1 and TRBJ1-6, is KAGVTQTPRYLIKTRGQQVTLSCSPISGHRSVSWYQQTPGQGLQFLFEYFSETQRNKGNFPGRFSGRQFSNSRSEMNVSTLELGDSALYLCASSLELQGNSPLHFGNGTRLTVT.

The chain carries TRBV19 and TRBJ2-1; 13 nucleotides line up with TRBD2. V shed 7 bases and J 9 bases; nucleotides not matched to a gene: 6. The CDR3 length is 14 residues. The germline gives CDR1 LNHDA, CDR2 SQIVND (reference sequence). The CDR3 sequence is CASTRLAGGTEQFF. DNA for the CDR3: TGTGCCAGTACCCGACTAGCGGGAGGCACTGAGCAGTTCTTC.

This clonotype has ten or more counts. The chain joins TRBV20-1 to TRBJ1-2; 7 bases agree with TRBD1. Germline V gives CDR1 DFQATT, CDR2 SNEGSKA (reference sequence). This CDR3 region has 15 residues. Unmatched junction bases numbered 13, after V lost 6 bases and J lost 3 bases. DNA for the CDR3: TGCAGTGCCACCGGGACAGCGGGCTTGGACTATGGCTACACCTTC. Translating it yields CSATGTAGLDYGYTF.

This clonotype has a count of ten or more. The CDR3 loop is CASSLVSGAYEQYF. As DNA, the CDR3 is TGTGCCAGCAGCTTGGTTTCCGGGGCATACGAGCAGTACTTC. The chain links TRBV5-4 to TRBJ2-7; the D call may be TRBD1 or TRBD2 (5 bases each). CDR1 and CDR2 (germline): SGHNT, YYREEE (reference sequence). Trimming stripped 0 bases from V and 4 bases from J, with 11 bases between. The CDR3 is 14 amino acids.

This clonotype was seen repeatedly, ten times or more. Here the CDR3 reads CSARGGADYGYTF. The CDR3 nucleotides are TGCAGTGCTAGAGGGGGCGCCGACTATGGCTACACCTTC. This chain uses TRBV20-1 with TRBJ1-2; a weak D match, TRBD1 (5 bases). Trimming cost V 1 base and J 3 bases, with 9 bases left between them. The CDR3 has 13 residues. The germline V gene encodes CDR1 DFQATT and CDR2 SNEGSKA (reference sequence).

V gene TRBV14 combines with J gene TRBJ1-1; D might be TRBD1 (6 bases). Per the germline V gene, CDR1 is SGHDN and CDR2 is FVKESK. V was cut by 0 bases and J by 5 bases, with 10 bases left in between. The CDR3 spans 14 residues. This CDR3 is CASSQEAQGTEAFF. The CDR3 DNA follows: TGTGCCAGCAGCCAAGAGGCACAGGGAACTGAAGCTTTCTTT.

This clonotype has ten or more counts. V and J are TRBV9 and TRBJ2-7; TRBD2 matches 7 bases. V was pared by 0 bases and J by 2 bases, with 14 bases of the junction left unmatched. The CDR3 has 18 amino acids. CDR1 is SGDLS, CDR2 YYNGEE, per germline. CDR3 sequence reads: CASSVGYREVGGAYEQYF. CDR3 nucleotide sequence: TGTGCCAGCAGCGTAGGGTATCGGGAGGTCGGAGGCGCCTACGAGCAGTACTTC.

This clonotype was detected many times. The chain joins TRBV7-2 to TRBJ2-3, with a possible D match to TRBD1 (6 bases). Deletions cut 6 bases from V and 4 bases from J, with 23 bases between. The CDR3 covers 17 residues. Per germline, CDR1 SGHTA and CDR2 FQGNSA. The CDR3, as DNA: TGTGCCAGCAGTGCAGTGGGGGATCAGGGGTTCGCAGATACGCAGTATTTT. Protein sequence: CASSAVGDQGFADTQYF. Combining the CDR3 with reference TRBV7-2 and TRBJ2-3 gives the whole variable domain GAGVSQSPSNKVTEKGKDVELRCDPISGHTALYWYRQSLGQGLEFLIYFQGNSAPDKSGLPSDRFSAERTGGSVSTLTIQRTQQEDSAVYLCASSAVGDQGFADTQYFGPGTRLTVL.

In its sample, this clonotype was seen many times. This sequence joins TRBV7-2 and TRBJ1-2; D is uncertain. Germline values: CDR1 SGHTA, CDR2 FQGNSA. This CDR3 is 14 amino acids long. The V and J ends lost 7 bases and 8 bases respectively, with 20 bases between them. The CDR3 sequence: CASNLAVPTTGYTF. The CDR3 DNA reads as TGTGCCAGCAACCTCGCCGTCCCGACAACCGGCTACACCTTC.

Many counts were recorded for this clonotype. The V call is TRBV6-2 or TRBV6-3, the J call TRBJ1-1; D remains unclear. From germline, CDR1 is MNHEY and CDR2 SVGEGT. This CDR3 has 12 amino acids. Trimming stripped 1 base from V and 5 bases from J, with 5 bases between. CDR3 sequence reads: CASSYYSTEAFF. CDR3 nucleotide sequence: TGTGCCAGCAGTTACTATTCAACTGAAGCTTTCTTT.

The chain combines TRBV30 with TRBJ2-7; D is uncertain. The CDR3 is 13 amino acids. Germline values: CDR1 GTSNPN, CDR2 SVGIG (reference sequence). Trimming took 4 bases from V and 3 from J, leaving 13 bases between them. CDR3 protein: CAWTGRTHYEQYF. The CDR3 DNA reads TGTGCCTGGACAGGACGGACCCACTACGAGCAGTACTTC.

The chain couples TRBV5-1 to TRBJ2-5; TRBD2 matches at 8 bases. J was trimmed by 5 bases and V by 0 bases; bases with no gene match: 12. The germline V gene has CDR1 SGHRS and CDR2 YFSETQ. This CDR3 has 17 residues. The CDR3 DNA is TGCGCCAGCAGCTTGGCCCATAGCGGGGAGGGTCGTGAGACCCAGTACTTC. Translated: CASSLAHSGEGRETQYF. Variable domain in full (rest from reference TRBV5-1 and TRBJ2-5): KAGVTQTPRYLIKTRGQQVTLSCSPISGHRSVSWYQQTPGQGLQFLFEYFSETQRNKGNFPGRFSGRQFSNSRSEMNVSTLELGDSALYLCASSLAHSGEGRETQYFGPGTRLLVL.

This clonotype appeared many times. The genes are TRBV7-2 and TRBJ2-2; 9 nucleotides line up with TRBD1. This CDR3 has 19 residues. V was pared by 1 base and J by 0 bases, with 9 bases of the junction left unmatched. The V gene's germline CDR1 is SGHTA and CDR2 FQGNSA. CDR3 bases: TGTGCCAGCAGCTTAGTACATAGACAGGGGGTCTCGAACACCGGGGAGCTGTTTTTT. Translating gives CASSLVHRQGVSNTGELFF.

This clonotype was observed at least ten times. The J gene is TRBJ2-3, the V gene TRBV7-6; TRBD2 agrees at 12 bases. Looked up from germline, CDR1 is SGHVS and CDR2 is FNYEAQ. Trimming cost V 5 bases and J 1 base; bases outside gene matches: 10. The length of the CDR3 is 18 residues. The CDR3 here is CASSPRTSGAQGTDTQYF. In DNA, the CDR3 is TGTGCCAGCAGCCCCCGGACTAGCGGGGCCCAGGGCACAGATACGCAGTATTTT. Full variable domain (rest looked up from reference TRBV7-6 and TRBJ2-3): GAGVSQSPRYKVTKRGQDVALRCDPISGHVSLYWYRQALGQGPEFLTYFNYEAQQDKSGLPNDRFSAERPEGSISTLTIQRTEQRDSAMYRCASSPRTSGAQGTDTQYFGPGTRLTVL.